This TCR beta chain was sequenced in a study of blood T cell repertoires in COVID-19. Overall study: Some COVID-19 samples were acute and others convalescent; all came from the United States, Italy and Spain.

Seattle-derived patients entered the study during active infection and were followed longitudinally. V was shortened by 3 bases and J by 6 bases, with 13 bases between the two germline ends. CDR1 LGHDT and CDR2 YNNKEL come from the germline V gene (reference sequence). The CDR3 length is 14 residues. Original methodology: Reference gene primer amplification gave nucleated cell count estimates. TCRdb's table, derived via immunoSEQ multiplex PCR, lists solely in-frame clones and lacks some. That table supplies the V and J calls and clone size; D and trimming were determined from the DNA. The sample lists roughly 330,000 clones, roughly 87% seen once, with around 10% in the top ten.

This TCR came from a man aged 25 to 40 with COVID-19, enrolled during active disease. Material for sequencing was peripheral blood. The V call is TRBV3-1 (or the pseudogene TRBV3-2), the J call TRBJ2-3, with D perhaps TRBD2 (5 bases). The CDR3 DNA reads TGTGCCAGCAGCCACTCTAGCTCTGACGATACGCAGTATTTT. This encodes CASSHSSSDDTQYF.